This paragraph covers one TCR beta chain sequence. This sample is part of a study of blood T cell repertoires in COVID-19. About the research overall: The United States, Italy and Spain were the sources of the acute and convalescent COVID-19 samples. PBMCs, B-cell-depleted T cells, or T cells were the source of the cDNA or gDNA that made up the material.

Individuals drawn from around 25 US areas were about 18 to 89 years old. Per the original methods: Estimates of nucleated cell counts were drawn from the amplification of reference gene primers. Method: immunoSEQ multiplex PCR; TCRdb's copy keeps in-frame clones and lacks some. That table is the source of V, J and clone size, and D and trimming were worked out from the DNA. The sample holds 450,000 or so clones, 90% seen once. There are 14 residues in the CDR3. V was cut by 3 bases and J by 4 bases, with 11 bases left in between. CDR1 is SGHRS and CDR2 is YFSETQ in the germline V gene. This clonotype originated in a man between 18 and 35 years old who had recovered from COVID-19. The gene calls are TRBV5-1 and TRBJ1-5; D may be TRBD1 (6 bases). Sequencing input: PBMCs or T cells enriched from blood (not recorded which). CDR3 in amino acids: CASSSEDRNQPQHF. The CDR3, as DNA: TGCGCCAGCAGCTCAGAGGACAGAAATCAGCCCCAGCATTTT.